This is a list of T cell receptor beta chains from one sample in a study of T cells in Graves' hyperthyroidism and ophthalmopathy. TCRdb independently ran MiXCR on the multiplex PCR reads; one entry per CDR3 protein. The table has fewer than 450,000 distinct CDR3 sequences, roughly 20% seen once; the top ten hold less than 45%. Sequenced material: blood. The receptors were sampled from a young man with Graves' ophthalmopathy. The conserved cysteine and the conserved F or W are not part of the CDR3 here.

CDR3aa: ASSGRDRGGETQY
j_gene: TRBJ2-5
v_gene: TRBV4-2

CDR3aa: ASSPTGQGALGYT
j_gene: TRBJ1-2
v_gene: TRBV7-9

CDR3aa: ASSPNGDYGYT
j_gene: TRBJ1-2
v_gene: TRBV18

CDR3aa: ASSLGRTGGPYGYT
j_gene: TRBJ1-2
v_gene: TRBV11-2

CDR3aa: ASSLGGDQETQY
j_gene: TRBJ2-5
v_gene: TRBV6-1

CDR3aa: ASSQSTIDGGGNTEAF
j_gene: TRBJ1-1
v_gene: TRBV5-1

CDR3aa: ASGGPRAEKLF
j_gene: TRBJ1-4
v_gene: TRBV9

CDR3aa: ASSPTGEGRAF
j_gene: TRBJ1-1
v_gene: TRBV6-2/TRBV6-3

CDR3aa: ASTRHAPMNTEAF
j_gene: TRBJ1-1
v_gene: TRBV19

CDR3aa: ASSSSEGTTEAF
j_gene: TRBJ1-1
v_gene: TRBV18

CDR3aa: ASSPSGTGTYEQY
j_gene: TRBJ2-7
v_gene: TRBV12-3/TRBV12-4

CDR3aa: ASSLGALENEQF
j_gene: TRBJ2-1
v_gene: TRBV5-5

CDR3aa: SARPGTSGGALFSSYNEQF
j_gene: TRBJ2-1
v_gene: TRBV20-1

CDR3aa: ASSYSSANYGYT
j_gene: TRBJ1-2
v_gene: TRBV6-2/TRBV6-3

CDR3aa: ASSLESGWSGYT
j_gene: TRBJ1-2
v_gene: TRBV5-1

CDR3aa: ASSLDTGATDTQY
j_gene: TRBJ2-3
v_gene: TRBV27

CDR3aa: ASSLSSQGETQY
j_gene: TRBJ2-5
v_gene: TRBV5-1

CDR3aa: ASSWSRGQDTEAF
j_gene: TRBJ1-1
v_gene: TRBV5-1

CDR3aa: ASQTGSQETQY
j_gene: TRBJ2-5
v_gene: TRBV6-1

CDR3aa: ASSQVTPLDTQY
j_gene: TRBJ2-3
v_gene: TRBV3-1

CDR3aa: ASSFPRGGAFSEQF
j_gene: TRBJ2-1
v_gene: TRBV6-2/TRBV6-3

CDR3aa: ASSEPGASNYGYT
j_gene: TRBJ1-2
v_gene: TRBV10-2

CDR3aa: ASSYGQVYEQY
j_gene: TRBJ2-7
v_gene: TRBV12-3/TRBV12-4

CDR3aa: ASSATGLAGGGQF
j_gene: TRBJ2-1
v_gene: TRBV9

CDR3aa: ASSSDRLQETQY
j_gene: TRBJ2-5
v_gene: TRBV7-6

CDR3aa: ASSQEGFLGPGGTEAF
j_gene: TRBJ1-1
v_gene: TRBV3-1

CDR3aa: SVAGPLDGSRRGDLEQF
j_gene: TRBJ2-1
v_gene: TRBV29-1

CDR3aa: ASSNRGGNSPLH
j_gene: TRBJ1-6
v_gene: TRBV6-2/TRBV6-3

CDR3aa: ASSTGREESSYNSPLH
j_gene: TRBJ1-6
v_gene: TRBV7-2

CDR3aa: ASSESGGREQF
j_gene: TRBJ2-1
v_gene: TRBV6-1

CDR3aa: ASSPRQLGYEQY
j_gene: TRBJ2-7
v_gene: TRBV3-1

CDR3aa: ASKSPSGGTEQY
j_gene: TRBJ2-7
v_gene: TRBV11-2

CDR3aa: AILEPMPGQGMVVQY
j_gene: TRBJ2-7
v_gene: TRBV2

CDR3aa: ASSQVVGGNTEAF
j_gene: TRBJ1-1
v_gene: TRBV4-1

CDR3aa: AIRPGGTEAF
j_gene: TRBJ1-1
v_gene: TRBV10-3

CDR3aa: ASGSGTGRSYEQY
j_gene: TRBJ2-7
v_gene: TRBV11-2

CDR3aa: SARLAGLQETQY
j_gene: TRBJ2-5
v_gene: TRBV20-1

CDR3aa: ASSESAGAYNEQF
j_gene: TRBJ2-1
v_gene: TRBV6-1

CDR3aa: ASSLDQGAGYGYT
j_gene: TRBJ1-2
v_gene: TRBV11-2

CDR3aa: ASRTGVGEKLF
j_gene: TRBJ1-4
v_gene: TRBV6-1

CDR3aa: ASSPDRVSEKLF
j_gene: TRBJ1-4
v_gene: TRBV5-4

CDR3aa: ATSDPPGRGKPGELF
j_gene: TRBJ2-2
v_gene: TRBV24-1

CDR3aa: ASTRFPGLLGQGDQPQH
j_gene: TRBJ1-5
v_gene: TRBV19

CDR3aa: ASSWTTSGGGTDTQY
j_gene: TRBJ2-3
v_gene: TRBV5-1

CDR3aa: ASSRGGQGPLYGYT
j_gene: TRBJ1-2
v_gene: TRBV11-2

CDR3aa: SARPSTGKETQY
j_gene: TRBJ2-5
v_gene: TRBV20-1

CDR3aa: ASSLPVGGQRGYTDTQY
j_gene: TRBJ2-3
v_gene: TRBV11-2

CDR3aa: ASSTPRNYGYT
j_gene: TRBJ1-2
v_gene: TRBV11-2

CDR3aa: ASSINQGVTEAF
j_gene: TRBJ1-1
v_gene: TRBV19

CDR3aa: ASSFTLGGGTNEQF
j_gene: TRBJ2-1
v_gene: TRBV11-3

CDR3aa: ASSWSTSGWEGYT
j_gene: TRBJ1-2
v_gene: TRBV5-8

CDR3aa: ASSLLTGGEAGELF
j_gene: TRBJ2-2
v_gene: TRBV19

CDR3aa: ASSDRGGTGELF
j_gene: TRBJ2-2
v_gene: TRBV28

CDR3aa: ATSDVPARNTEAF
j_gene: TRBJ1-1
v_gene: TRBV24-1

CDR3aa: ASIPTGKLTDTQY
j_gene: TRBJ2-3
v_gene: TRBV12-3/TRBV12-4

CDR3aa: ASSSSGTFSYNEQF
j_gene: TRBJ2-1
v_gene: TRBV7-9

CDR3aa: ASRRTSGGTYEQY
j_gene: TRBJ2-7
v_gene: TRBV2